A selection of T cell receptor beta chains follows, all from one sample in a study of blood T cell repertoires in COVID-19. Some clones are missing from TCRdb's copy, which holds only in-frame ones; the method was immunoSEQ multiplex PCR. This table holds approximately 200,000 clones, 70% to 85% found once. Sequencing was carried out using PBMCs or T cells enriched from blood (not recorded which). These receptors were taken from a woman between 40 and 55 years old with acute COVID-19. Both conserved end residues are part of each CDR3. The order of the fields is D gene, J gene, clone size, V gene, CDR3 protein, CDR3 DNA. A D gene is named only where the DNA matches it firmly. Not every row has a clone size; where given, it reads once, few, many or a size class.

>NA|TRBJ2-5|NA|TRBV3-1/TRBV3-2
CASSRRGEETQYF
TGTGCCAGCAGCCGCCGCGGGGAGGAGACCCAGTACTTC
>TRBD2|TRBJ2-2|few|TRBV2
CASTSRGLAGGTGELFF
TGTGCCAGCACCTCACGAGGACTAGCGGGGGGAACCGGGGAGCTGTTTTTT
>TRBD1|TRBJ2-2|once|TRBV15
CATSRGQGYTGELFF
TGTGCCACCAGCAGAGGACAGGGCTACACCGGGGAGCTGTTTTTT
>NA|TRBJ1-2|NA|TRBV14
CASSLHPGGEDYGYTF
TGTGCCAGCAGCCTACACCCGGGGGGTGAGGACTATGGCTACACCTTC
>NA|TRBJ2-1|NA|TRBV24-1
CATSDLRYSMDEQFF
TGTGCCACCAGTGATTTGCGGTATTCTATGGATGAGCAGTTCTTC
>NA|TRBJ1-1|few|TRBV7-8
CASSPGTPEAFF
TGTGCCAGCAGCCCCGGGACACCCGAAGCTTTCTTT
>TRBD2|TRBJ2-2|NA|TRBV10-3
CAISDPGRGNTGELFF
TGTGCCATCAGTGATCCTGGGAGGGGAAACACCGGGGAGCTGTTTTTT
>TRBD1|TRBJ1-6|NA|TRBV5-1
CASSLATDRGNSPLHF
TGCGCCAGCAGCTTGGCCACCGACAGGGGCAATTCACCCCTCCACTTT
>NA|TRBJ2-1|NA|TRBV7-9
CASPSGGLYNEQFF
TGTGCCAGCCCTTCAGGGGGACTCTACAATGAGCAGTTCTTC
>NA|TRBJ2-1|NA|TRBV11-3
CASSLDRQSGNEQFF
TGTGCCAGCAGCTTAGATCGGCAATCGGGCAATGAGCAGTTCTTC
>NA|TRBJ2-7|NA|TRBV10-3
CAISESMQAGHEQYF
TGTGCCATCAGTGAGTCGATGCAGGCGGGCCACGAGCAGTACTTC
>TRBD2|TRBJ2-1|NA|TRBV5-1
CASSPSGRIDEQFF
TGCGCCAGCAGCCCTAGCGGGAGGATCGATGAGCAGTTCTTC
>NA|TRBJ1-6|NA|TRBV7-2
CASSGSQRGGTYNSPLHF
TGTGCCAGCAGCGGATCCCAGAGGGGGGGCACCTATAATTCACCCCTCCACTTT
>TRBD1|TRBJ1-5|few|TRBV6-1
CASSDTGGYQPQHF
TGTGCCAGCAGTGACACAGGGGGCTATCAGCCCCAGCATTTT
>TRBD1|TRBJ2-7|NA|TRBV18
CASSPTGTGNYEQYF
TGTGCCAGCTCACCAACCGGGACAGGGAATTACGAGCAGTACTTC
>TRBD1|TRBJ1-1|few|TRBV19
CASSVTGGRGTEAFF
TGTGCCAGTAGTGTAACAGGGGGCAGGGGAACTGAAGCTTTCTTT
>TRBD1|TRBJ1-1|NA|TRBV24-1
CATSDRTGRDTEAFF
TGTGCCACCAGTGACCGGACAGGGAGGGACACTGAAGCTTTCTTT
>NA|TRBJ1-2|NA|TRBV6-1
CASSEYLRTNGYTF
TGTGCCAGCAGTGAATACCTAAGGACAAATGGCTACACCTTC
>NA|TRBJ1-1|NA|TRBV30
CAWTLLTGQTEAFF
TGTGCCTGGACGTTACTAACAGGGCAGACTGAAGCTTTCTTT
>TRBD1|TRBJ1-2|NA|TRBV14
CASSQSLTGGSGYTF
TGTGCCAGCAGCCAGTCCCTAACAGGGGGCAGTGGCTACACCTTC
>NA|TRBJ1-2|many|TRBV6-5
CASSPGGSYGYTF
TGTGCCAGCAGTCCGGGTGGTTCCTATGGCTACACCTTC
>TRBD1|TRBJ2-1|NA|TRBV7-2
CASSSDRHTLSYNEQFF
TGTGCCAGCAGTTCGGACAGGCACACCCTCTCCTACAATGAGCAGTTCTTC
>NA|TRBJ2-3|NA|TRBV5-4
CASGASDTQYF
TGTGCCAGCGGGGCCTCAGATACGCAGTATTTT
>TRBD1|TRBJ2-7|few|TRBV9
CASSPRGQGFSYEQYF
TGTGCCAGCAGCCCAAGGGGACAGGGGTTCTCCTACGAGCAGTACTTC
>NA|TRBJ2-7|few|TRBV3-1/TRBV3-2
CASSQDRARTQQYF
TGTGCCAGCAGCCAAGATAGGGCGCGGACACAGCAGTACTTC
>NA|TRBJ2-3|NA|TRBV3-1/TRBV3-2
CASSPRLGEDTQYF
TGTGCCAGCAGCCCGCGACTAGGGGAAGATACGCAGTATTTT
>NA|TRBJ2-7|NA|TRBV27
CASKVGQKTGSEYEQYF
TGTGCCAGCAAAGTAGGGCAGAAAACAGGGAGTGAGTACGAGCAGTACTTC
>TRBD1|TRBJ1-3|NA|TRBV30
CAWNGRGRDTIYF
TGTGCCTGGAATGGCAGGGGGCGGGACACCATATATTTT
>NA|TRBJ1-2|NA|TRBV4-3
CASSEVGQSNYGYTF
TGCGCCAGCAGCGAAGTAGGACAGAGCAACTATGGCTACACCTTC
>TRBD1|TRBJ2-7|NA|TRBV27
CASSLGTGYEQYF
TGTGCCAGCAGTTTAGGGACAGGGTACGAGCAGTACTTC
>TRBD1|TRBJ2-1|NA|TRBV6-5
CASSEGQYNEQFF
TGTGCCAGCAGCGAGGGACAGTACAATGAGCAGTTCTTC
>TRBD1|TRBJ1-2|NA|TRBV2
CASSENAGTANYGYTF
TGTGCCAGCAGTGAAAATGCCGGGACAGCTAACTATGGCTACACCTTC
>NA|TRBJ1-5|NA|TRBV6-5
CASRGAHNQPQHF
TGTGCCAGCAGGGGGGCACACAATCAGCCCCAGCATTTT
>TRBD2|TRBJ2-7|NA|TRBV10-3
CAISESKLSSGSFEQYF
TGTGCCATCAGTGAGTCGAAGTTATCTAGCGGGAGCTTCGAGCAGTACTTC
>NA|TRBJ1-2|NA|TRBV24-1
CATSDFEGGYTF
TGTGCCACCAGTGATTTCGAGGGCGGCTACACCTTC
>TRBD2|TRBJ2-1|NA|TRBV7-2
CASSLELAGYNEQFF
TGTGCCAGCAGCTTAGAACTAGCGGGATACAATGAGCAGTTCTTC
>TRBD1|TRBJ2-3|NA|TRBV10-3
CAIGSGTGDIDTQYF
TGTGCCATCGGTTCCGGGACAGGGGACATAGATACGCAGTATTTT
>TRBD1|TRBJ2-4|NA|TRBV13
CASSFRQGAPIAKNIQYF
TGTGCCAGCAGCTTCCGACAGGGGGCCCCCATAGCCAAAAACATTCAGTACTTC
>TRBD2|TRBJ2-3|NA|TRBV11-1
CASSYLTSGGDTQYF
TGTGCCAGCAGCTACCTGACTAGCGGGGGAGATACGCAGTATTTT
>NA|TRBJ1-2|NA|TRBV27
CASSLDGGRVYGYTF
TGTGCCAGCAGTCTAGACGGGGGGCGCGTCTATGGCTACACCTTC
>NA|TRBJ1-3|once|TRBV5-4
CASSLTGSSGNTIYF
TGTGCCAGCAGCTTAACAGGGAGCTCTGGAAACACCATATATTTT
>TRBD1|TRBJ2-5|NA|TRBV27
CASSWTGRETQYF
TGTGCCAGCAGTTGGACAGGGAGAGAGACCCAGTACTTC
>TRBD1|TRBJ1-5|NA|TRBV7-2
CASSLVFARGPRTAQHF
TGTGCCAGCAGCTTAGTCTTCGCCAGGGGGCCCCGAACAGCCCAGCATTTT
>NA|TRBJ1-1|NA|TRBV11-2
CASSQGFTEAFF
TGTGCCAGCAGCCAGGGATTCACTGAAGCTTTCTTT